Below, 25 T cell receptor beta chains from the same sample are listed, as sequenced in a study of blood T cell repertoires in COVID-19. The repertoire was sequenced with immunoSEQ multiplex PCR; TCRdb's copy has only in-frame clones and lacks some. The data show some 68,000 clones, less than 90% seen once. Sequenced: peripheral blood. The receptors come from a man aged 50 to 60 with active COVID-19.

The chain joins TRBV2 to TRBJ1-2; D is perhaps TRBD1 (6 bases). From germline, CDR1 is SNHLY and CDR2 FYNNEI. V shed 1 base and J shed 4 bases, with 10 bases lying between them. The CDR3 runs to 14 residues. The CDR3 here is CASSEEGGFYGYTF. Written as DNA, the CDR3 is TGTGCCAGCAGTGAAGAAGGGGGATTCTATGGCTACACCTTC.

This clone was detected a few times. V usage is TRBV4-1 and J usage is TRBJ2-1; 8 nucleotides align to TRBD1. Germline lookup yields CDR1 MGHRA and CDR2 YSYEKL. The V gene end was trimmed by 4 bases and the J gene end by 4 bases; junction bases not matched to a gene: 12. The CDR3 sequence is 17 residues long. CDR3 nucleotides: TGCGCCAGCAGCCGAGGCTCCGGGACAGGCACTTACAATGAGCAGTTCTTC. Translating gives CASSRGSGTGTYNEQFF.

The chain links TRBV5-1 to TRBJ2-7, with a weak D call TRBD2 (5 bases). Per germline, CDR1 SGHRS and CDR2 YFSETQ. This CDR3 region has 12 residues. V was trimmed by 4 bases and J by 3 bases, leaving 8 bases between them. CDR3 bases: TGCGCCAGCAGCCTGGGAGTCTACGAGCAGTACTTC. This encodes CASSLGVYEQYF.

This clone was found once. This sequence joins TRBV5-6 and TRBJ1-3; D ambiguous. Germline values: CDR1 SGHDT, CDR2 YYEEEE. There are 14 residues in the CDR3. V was shortened by 0 bases and J by 2 bases, with 6 bases between the two germline ends. The CDR3 spells CASSLGGAGNTIYF. The CDR3, as DNA: TGTGCCAGCAGCTTGGGCGGAGCTGGAAACACCATATATTTT.

This sequence joins TRBV6-5 and TRBJ1-6; 9 nucleotides agree with TRBD1. Germline V gene sequence: CDR1 MNHEY, CDR2 SVGAGI. V trimming: 0 bases; J trimming: 7 bases; junction bases outside the gene matches: 4. The CDR3 is 16 amino acids. The CDR3 reads CASSYSRQGVNSPLHF. For the CDR3, the DNA is TGTGCCAGCAGTTACTCGAGACAGGGGGTAAATTCACCCCTCCACTTT.

The chain links TRBV7-3 to TRBJ2-7; 10 positions match TRBD2. V lost 5 bases to trimming and J lost 3 bases; unmatched junction nucleotides: 4. From germline, CDR1 is SGHTA and CDR2 FQGTGA. This CDR3 comprises 14 residues. DNA for the CDR3: TGTGCCAGCAGCCCAGTAGCGGGGGGCTACGAGCAGTACTTC. Translation: CASSPVAGGYEQYF.

The chain links TRBV9 to TRBJ2-7; 9 bases map to TRBD2. There are 16 residues in the CDR3. Losses at the gene ends were 0 bases for V and 3 bases for J; bases not matched to a gene: 7. Germline V gives CDR1 SGDLS, CDR2 YYNGEE. The CDR3 reads CASSVAPGGGDYEQYF. CDR3 sequence (DNA): TGTGCCAGCAGCGTAGCCCCTGGCGGGGGGGACTACGAGCAGTACTTC.

The chain has TRBV30 and TRBJ1-1; 8 bases agree with TRBD1. The CDR3 covers 14 residues. With V trimmed by 8 bases and J by 7 bases, 15 bases remained unmatched. Germline CDR1 is GTSNPN and CDR2 is SVGIG (reference sequence). CDR3 residues: CAQVYGQGWGEAFF. The CDR3 nucleotides read TGTGCCCAAGTGTATGGACAGGGATGGGGTGAAGCTTTCTTT.

V is TRBV7-2 and J is TRBJ1-4; 8 positions match TRBD1. Germline loops: CDR1 SGHTA, CDR2 FQGNSA. After removal of 3 bases from V and 0 bases from J, the junction contained 9 bases not matched to a gene. The CDR3 covers 18 residues. CDR3 in DNA: TGTGCCAGCAGCTTGAGGACAGGGTGGTCGGCAACTAATGAAAAACTGTTTTTT. Translating it yields CASSLRTGWSATNEKLFF.

About this clone itself: Other DNA sequences of this sample code for an identical CDR3. The J gene is TRBJ2-2, the V gene TRBV9, with 8 bases matching TRBD1. J gave up 1 base and V 4 bases, and 3 bases lay outside the gene matches. From germline, CDR1 is SGDLS and CDR2 YYNGEE. The length of the CDR3 is 15 residues. The CDR3 nucleotides are TGTGCCAGCAGCCCCGGGACAGGGAACACCGGGGAGCTGTTTTTT. This sequence encodes CASSPGTGNTGELFF.

The chain employs TRBV5-1 and TRBJ2-4; TRBD1 might be the D (6 bases). This CDR3 region has 16 residues. V lost 0 bases and J 2 bases, leaving 12 bases between the germline ends. Germline V lookup: CDR1 SGHRS, CDR2 YFSETQ. The CDR3 protein is CASSLEAGVPKNIQYF. DNA of the CDR3: TGCGCCAGCAGCTTGGAGGCAGGGGTCCCCAAAAACATTCAGTACTTC.

CDR3 nucleotide sequence: TGTGCCAGCTCACCGGGACTAGCGGAGGATGAGCAGTTCTTC. Its translation: CASSPGLAEDEQFF. This chain joins TRBV18 and TRBJ2-1; 11 bases agree with TRBD2. Germline CDR1 and CDR2: KGHSH and LQKENI. The CDR3 is 14 residues long. With 3 bases clipped from V and 8 bases from J, the junction kept 3 bases outside the gene matches. Drawing the rest from reference TRBV18 and TRBJ2-1, the complete variable domain is NAGVMQNPRHLVRRRGQEARLRCSPMKGHSHVYWYRQLPEEGLKFMVYLQKENIIDESGMPKERFSAEFPKEGPSILRIQQVVRGDSAAYFCASSPGLAEDEQFFGPGTRLTVL.

A word on this clone: At the DNA level, this CDR3 is encoded by other sequences in the same sample as well. The chain recombines TRBV7-2 with TRBJ1-1; 10 bases line up with TRBD1. Germline values: CDR1 SGHTA, CDR2 FQGNSA. This CDR3 spans 14 amino acids. The trim removed 5 bases at V and 3 bases at J, leaving 3 bases unmatched. CDR3 nucleotide sequence: TGTGCCAGCAGCAGGGACAGGGGTGACACTGAAGCTTTCTTT. The encoded protein is CASSRDRGDTEAFF.

The chain recombines TRBV6-2 or TRBV6-3 with TRBJ2-3; TRBD2 aligns across 7 bases. J lost 9 bases, V lost 4 bases, and 4 bases had no gene match. In germline, CDR1 is MNHEY, CDR2 SVGEGT. CDR3 length: 12 amino acids. As DNA, the CDR3 is TGTGCCAGCAGTTTCTCTAGCGGAACGCAGTATTTT. This gives the protein CASSFSSGTQYF.

This rearrangement joins TRBV3-1 (or the pseudogene TRBV3-2) to TRBJ2-5, with D perhaps TRBD1 (5 bases). The CDR3 covers 16 residues. The germline gives CDR1 LGHDT, CDR2 YNNKEL (reference sequence). Trimming removed 5 bases from V and 2 bases from J, with 18 bases in between. CDR3 residues: CASSVGKGRLQETQYF. The CDR3 DNA reads as TGTGCCAGCAGCGTAGGAAAGGGGCGGTTACAAGAGACCCAGTACTTC.

This clone occurred a few times. The chain uses TRBV2 and TRBJ2-7; perhaps TRBD1 as D (6 bases). V lost 4 bases to trimming and J lost 1 base, with 11 bases between them. The V gene's germline CDR1 is SNHLY and CDR2 FYNNEI. The CDR3 runs to 14 residues. CDR3 bases: TGTGCCAGCAGTGCCCGGGACAATTCCTACGAGCAGTACTTC. Amino acid sequence: CASSARDNSYEQYF.

The chain employs TRBV6-4 and TRBJ1-1, with no clear D. Trimming took 4 bases from V and 0 from J, leaving 15 bases between them. The CDR3 runs to 16 residues. The germline gives CDR1 MRHNA, CDR2 SNTAGT. The CDR3 loop is CASSVTHSPLNTEAFF. DNA for the CDR3: TGTGCCAGCAGTGTGACACATAGTCCCCTGAACACTGAAGCTTTCTTT.

CDR3 amino acids: CASSLQTGSSTEAFF. The CDR3 nucleotides are TGTGCCAGCAGCTTGCAGACAGGGTCTTCCACTGAAGCTTTCTTT. The chain uses TRBV11-3 and TRBJ1-1, with 7 bases aligning to TRBD1. V was clipped by 3 bases and J by 4 bases; unmatched bases: 8. CDR3 size: 15 residues. CDR1 is SGHNT, CDR2 YENEEA, per germline.

The V and J genes are TRBV7-3 and TRBJ1-1; 7 nucleotides align to TRBD1. In germline, CDR1 is SGHTA, CDR2 FQGTGA. The CDR3 totals 13 residues. With 1 base clipped from V and 13 bases from J, the junction kept 9 bases outside the gene matches. The CDR3 is CASSLNPGQKLFF. The CDR3 DNA reads TGTGCCAGCAGCTTAAACCCGGGACAGAAGCTTTTCTTT. Combining the CDR3 with reference TRBV7-3 and TRBJ1-1 gives the whole variable domain GAGVSQTPSNKVTEKGKYVELRCDPISGHTALYWYRQSLGQGPEFLIYFQGTGAADDSGLPNDRFFAVRPEGSVSTLKIQRTERGDSAVYLCASSLNPGQKLFFGQGTRLTVV.

The chain couples TRBV7-3 to TRBJ2-1; D might be TRBD2 (5 bases). Trimming removed 5 bases at V and 6 bases at J, with 17 bases between. Per germline, CDR1 SGHTA and CDR2 FQGTGA. This CDR3 contains 15 residues. DNA for the CDR3: TGTGCCAGCAGCCCAACGCTAGCAGAAGGCAATGAGCAGTTCTTC. Translation gives CASSPTLAEGNEQFF.

V usage is TRBV3-1 (or the pseudogene TRBV3-2) and J usage is TRBJ2-1; perhaps TRBD2 as D (6 bases). This CDR3 region has 15 residues. Germline CDR1 reads LGHDT; CDR2 reads YNNKEL (reference sequence). With 4 bases removed from V and 6 bases from J, the gap between germline ends came to 16 bases. The CDR3: CASSPGLLGSNEQFF. DNA for the CDR3: TGTGCCAGCAGCCCCGGTCTCCTCGGGAGCAATGAGCAGTTCTTC.

CDR3 in amino acids: CAGALTGDADTQYF. CDR3 nucleotide sequence: TGTGCCGGGGCATTGACAGGGGACGCAGATACGCAGTATTTT. J is TRBJ2-3 and V is TRBV6-5; 8 nucleotides align to TRBD1. In germline, CDR1 is MNHEY, CDR2 SVGAGI. After removal of 11 bases from V and 4 bases from J, the junction contained 11 bases not matched to a gene. The CDR3 runs 14 residues.

This chain uses TRBV7-2 with TRBJ1-2; 10 nucleotides match TRBD1. The germline gives CDR1 SGHTA, CDR2 FQGNSA. V was clipped by 5 bases and J by 7 bases; unmatched bases: 4. CDR3 length: 13 amino acids. CDR3 sequence: CASSEGQGFGYTF. In nucleotides, the CDR3 is TGTGCCAGCAGCGAGGGACAGGGGTTTGGCTACACCTTC.

This clone has only one observation. The rearrangement joins TRBV10-1 to TRBJ1-1; tentatively, D is TRBD1 (5 bases). CDR1 and CDR2 (germline): WNHNN, SYGVQD (reference sequence). This CDR3 is built from 14 residues. V lost 0 bases and J lost 10, with 15 bases in between. CDR3 sequence reads: CASSESSKTAGAFF. The CDR3 region has the DNA TGCGCCAGCAGTGAGTCGAGCAAGACAGCTGGAGCTTTCTTT.

This sequence joins TRBV27 and TRBJ2-7; D may be TRBD2 (6 bases). Trimming removed 6 bases from V and 4 bases from J, with 19 bases in between. The CDR3 is 15 amino acids. Germline CDR1 MNHEY, CDR2 SMNVEV (reference sequence). The CDR3 here is CASRQMGGKGYEQYF. The DNA for the CDR3 is TGTGCCAGCAGACAAATGGGGGGAAAAGGGTACGAGCAGTACTTC.